This T cell receptor beta chain is from a study of regulatory T cells in long-lasting Graves disease. The V gene lost 6 bases and the J gene lost 4 bases, with 19 bases spanning the gap. The CDR3 extends over 15 amino acids. CDR1 SQVTM and CDR2 ANQGSEA come from the germline V gene. The time point was: newly diagnosed GD, antithyroid drugs for less than 3 months. Construction of the TCR library relied on RNA isolated from PBMCs. In the case of this clonotype: The target antigen is unknown. A much larger clonotype is one base distant, so this may be a read error.

General study findings and limits: Lower TCR diversity was seen in persistent Graves' patients than in newly diagnosed ones.

Libraries of TCR beta came from iRepertoire HTBI primers plus Arm-PCR of CDR3 regions. TCRdb called the multiplex PCR reads again in MiXCR, with one record for every CDR3 protein. Of roughly 360,000 distinct CDR3 sequences listed, about 10% are singletons. These data also featured in a second study, about T cells in Graves' hyperthyroidism and ophthalmopathy.

The TCR originated in a woman aged 18-29 years with Graves disease. This specimen consisted of peripheral blood mononuclear cells (PBMCs), obtained at new diagnosis, from a patient treated with antithyroid drugs. This chain joins TRBV29-1 and TRBJ1-3; D is uncertain. CDR3 protein: CSVLGLSRAGNTIYF. As DNA, the CDR3 is TGCAGCGTGTTAGGGTTGTCGAGGGCCGGAAACACCATATATTTT. The complete variable domain, with remaining parts taken from reference TRBV29-1 and TRBJ1-3, reads SAVISQKPSRDICQRGTSLTIQCQVDSQVTMMFWYRQQPGQSLTLIATANQGSEATYESGFVIDKFPISRPNLTFSTLTVSNMSPEDSSIYLCSVLGLSRAGNTIYFGEGSWLTVV.